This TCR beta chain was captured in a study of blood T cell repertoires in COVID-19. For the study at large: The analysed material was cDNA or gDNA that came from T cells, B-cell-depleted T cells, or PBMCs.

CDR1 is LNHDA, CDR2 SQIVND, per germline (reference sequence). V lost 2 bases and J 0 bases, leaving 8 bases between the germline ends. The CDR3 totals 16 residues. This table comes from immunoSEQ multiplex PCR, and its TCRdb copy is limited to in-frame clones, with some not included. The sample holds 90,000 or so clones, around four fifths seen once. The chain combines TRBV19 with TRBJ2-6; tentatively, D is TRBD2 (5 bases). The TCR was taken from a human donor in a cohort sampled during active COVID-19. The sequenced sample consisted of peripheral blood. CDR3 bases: TGTGCCAGTAGTATATCTCGGGGCTCTGGGGCCAACGTCCTGACTTTC. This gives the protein CASSISRGSGANVLTF. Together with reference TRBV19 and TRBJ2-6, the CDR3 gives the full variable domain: DGGITQSPKYLFRKEGQNVTLSCEQNLNHDAMYWYRQDPGQGLRLIYYSQIVNDFQKGDIAEGYSVSREKKESFPLTVTSAQKNPTAFYLCASSISRGSGANVLTFGAGSRLTVL.